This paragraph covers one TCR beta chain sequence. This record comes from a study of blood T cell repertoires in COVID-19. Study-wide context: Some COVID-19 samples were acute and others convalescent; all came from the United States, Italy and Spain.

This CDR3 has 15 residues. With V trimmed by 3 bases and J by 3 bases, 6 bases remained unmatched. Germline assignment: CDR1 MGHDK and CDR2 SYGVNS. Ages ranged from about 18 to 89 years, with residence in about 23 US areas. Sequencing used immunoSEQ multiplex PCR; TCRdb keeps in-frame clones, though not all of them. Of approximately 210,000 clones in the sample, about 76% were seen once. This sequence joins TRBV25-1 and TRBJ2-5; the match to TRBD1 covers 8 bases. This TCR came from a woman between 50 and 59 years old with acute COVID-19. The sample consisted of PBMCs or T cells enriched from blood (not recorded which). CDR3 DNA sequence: TGTGCCAGCAGTGATTTGACAGGGGCTGAAGAGACCCAGTACTTC. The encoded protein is CASSDLTGAEETQYF.